A selection of T cell receptor beta chains follows, all from one sample in a study of T cell responses to AZD1222 COVID-19 vaccine. Sequencing used immunoSEQ multiplex PCR; TCRdb keeps in-frame clones, though not all of them. The table lists some 110,000 clones, over 70% of them singletons. Source: peripheral blood, taken on day 0 of AZD1222 vaccination. Receptors originate from an adult in good health. CDR3s leave out the opening cysteine and the closing phenylalanine or tryptophan. The D gene is left open where the match is weak.

>TRBD1|TRBV14|TRBJ2-1
ASSQTTGAGNEQF
>NA|TRBV5-8|TRBJ2-7
ASSSDSLEQY
>NA|TRBV2|TRBJ2-2
AAGRTDLTGELF
>TRBD1|TRBV7-2|TRBJ1-5
ASSYGQGRNQPQH
>NA|TRBV7-2|TRBJ2-5
ASSLTLTLETQY
>NA|TRBV7-2|TRBJ2-3
ASSYPVGASSRDTQY
>TRBD1|TRBV5-8|TRBJ1-6
ASSRTWDSLGSPLH
>TRBD2|TRBV7-9|TRBJ2-7
ASSFMTSGIHEQY
>NA|TRBV4-3|TRBJ2-7
ASSQAHGGYEQY
>TRBD2|TRBV10-2|TRBJ2-7
ASSDPSGATYEQY
>TRBD1|TRBV5-4|TRBJ1-1
ASSFPGTGGGTEAF
>NA|TRBV6-5|TRBJ1-4
ASRDSNEKLF
>NA|TRBV7-2|TRBJ2-1
ASSFVNEQF
>TRBD2|TRBV7-9|TRBJ2-3
ASSPPRLAGTDTQY
>TRBD2|TRBV27|TRBJ2-1
ASSWGGSSYNEQF
>NA|TRBV21-1|TRBJ2-1
ASSSPTSGGANEQF
>TRBD2|TRBV6-2/TRBV6-3|TRBJ2-1
ASSYPTQRGINEQF
>NA|TRBV7-8|TRBJ2-3
ASSSQGFRADTQY
>TRBD1|TRBV15|TRBJ1-5
TTSRWTGADQPQH
>NA|TRBV18|TRBJ2-1
ASSPSWGERENNEQF
>NA|TRBV6-1|TRBJ1-4
ASSELYITGKGEKLF
>NA|TRBV25-1|TRBJ2-1
ASSESRTANEQF
>TRBD1|TRBV18|TRBJ1-4
ASSPPTGATNEKLF
>NA|TRBV4-3|TRBJ1-5
ASSQEAGPGWGSLGNQPQH